The 6 T cell receptor beta chains listed next were all sequenced from one sample in a study of post-analysis software for immune sequencing data. Study observations and caveats: Compared with controls, patients had more of about five TRBV segments, including TRBV5-6, TRBV5-1 and TRBV20-1.

No cognate antigen is known for these TCRs. The TCR beta cDNA libraries contained unique molecular identifiers. TCRdb re-analysed the PCR reads in MiXCR, keeping a single row per CDR3 protein. The table includes about 810,000 distinct CDR3 sequences, about 50% detected once. Sequenced material: blood. The source of these receptors is a girl aged 5 to 17 with multiple sclerosis.

This clonotype was seen a single time. The chain has TRBV20-1 and TRBJ2-7; 8 nucleotides agree with TRBD1. Near its end, the DNA agrees better with TRBJ2-5, so the J call may be wrong. The CDR3 loop spans 18 amino acids. The germline gives CDR1 DFQATT, CDR2 SNEGSKA (reference sequence). CDR3 nucleotide sequence: TGCAGTGCTACCGTGTCCAGGGGGCGCGATTCGGACAAGGGGACCCAGTACTTC. Residues: CSATVSRGRDSDKGTQYF.

J is TRBJ1-1 and V is TRBV6-5, with D unclear. Trimming shortened V by 8 bases and J by 1 base, and 8 bases separated the two germline ends. The CDR3 is 12 residues long. Germline CDR1 is MNHEY and CDR2 is SVGAGI. The CDR3 region has the DNA TGTGCCAGCGGCCTGGGGAACACTGAAGCTTTCTTT. Translation gives CASGLGNTEAFF.

The chain links TRBV7-9 to TRBJ2-5; TRBD1 aligns across 9 bases. The J call may be in error: the DNA end matches TRBJ2-7 better. Germline lookup yields CDR1 SEHNR and CDR2 FQNEAQ (reference sequence). CDR3 length: 15 amino acids. This CDR3 is CASSSSGTGLLEQYF. The DNA of the CDR3 is TGTGCCAGCAGCTCCTCCGGGACAGGGCTGCTCGAGCAGTACTTC.

The V call is TRBV10-1, the J call TRBJ2-1; TRBD2 aligns across 9 bases. The CDR3 runs 16 residues. Germline values: CDR1 WNHNN, CDR2 SYGVQD (reference sequence). After removal of 0 bases from V and 4 bases from J, the junction contained 4 bases not matched to a gene. The CDR3 spells CASSESTSGLYNEQFF. CDR3 nucleotide sequence: TGCGCCAGCAGTGAGTCGACTAGCGGACTATACAATGAGCAGTTCTTC.

This clonotype was seen a handful of times. The V and J genes are TRBV5-1 and TRBJ2-5; weak D call: TRBD2 (6 bases). V was trimmed by 2 bases and J by 1 base, leaving 9 bases between them. The CDR3 loop spans 14 amino acids. Germline CDR1 is SGHRS and CDR2 is YFSETQ. The CDR3 loop reads CASSFRGVQETQYF. CDR3 in DNA: TGCGCCAGCAGCTTCCGCGGGGTCCAAGAGACCCAGTACTTC.

The J gene is TRBJ2-7, the V gene TRBV5-1; 10 bases align to TRBD2. The CDR3 sequence is 18 residues long. V lost 4 bases to trimming and J lost 5 bases; unmatched junction nucleotides: 18. Germline loops: CDR1 SGHRS, CDR2 YFSETQ. CDR3 in amino acids: CASSPSGSGRSYPNEQYF. In nucleotides, the CDR3 is TGCGCCAGCAGCCCGAGCGGTAGCGGGAGGTCTTACCCCAACGAGCAGTACTTC.